This TCR beta chain was found in a study of T cells after posttransplantation cyclophosphamide (dated by TCRdb to about 2016). Turning to the overall study: T cell repertoire reconstitution was tracked by TRB sequencing after myeloablative bone marrow transplantation in which posttransplantation cyclophosphamide was used as GVHD prophylaxis. Up to 3 additional blood samples from 2 to 5.2 years after transplant were also TRB-sequenced in 3 patients, as was pretransplant blood from several patients. TRB sequencing was performed on blood from all 30 or so PTCy patients with 1-year posttransplant specimens. Samples from around 40 PTCy-treated patients and some 16 related bone marrow donors of those patients were subjected to antigen receptor sequencing. Because TRA and TRB clonality correlated tightly in roughly 10 samples, the subsequent TCR analyses were limited to TRB only. Public TRB sequences were searched against a database of over 3,000 sequences associated with responses to pathogens, tumor antigens, self-antigens and alloantigens. What the study reported, not specific to this receptor: Donor-recipient similarity was low at 1-2 months but increased during the first year, and donor CD8+ memory clones often dominated later blood repertoires. The TRB repertoires of T cells infiltrating skin or GI tract showed only limited overlap with the TRB repertoires of T cells in blood. Across 45 or so patients, TRB clonality was highly associated with recipient CMV seropositivity and CMV reactivation, and PTCy diversity was similar to diversity in CNI/methotrexate controls.

Genomic DNA was used for TRB sequencing, which was performed with the immunoSEQ assay at survey resolution or with the hsTCRB kit. Per the authors' processing: The immunoSEQ software handled initial read processing, and the LymphoSeq R package was used for repertoire analyses. For each TRB dataset, clonality was calculated as 1 minus normalized Shannon entropy, and the Gini coefficient was computed as well. Phenotypes of unsorted samples were inferred by mapping TRB sequences from sorted subsets of the recipient or donor onto the same recipient's unsorted samples. TCRdb stores this immuneACCESS table with in-frame sequences only. Part of the clones is absent; in the studies checked, under half of the shortfall reflects unresolved V genes, and no reason is known for the rest. V and J calls plus clone size are reproduced from that table; the DNA served to infer D and trimming. The sample profile shows approximately 15,000 clones; about 93% of them were found once. Jointly, the top ten make up more than 0.25% of the sample.

Turning to this clone: The antigen this receptor binds is unknown. The record has no base qualities; no much larger clone is one base away.

To count as naive, T cells had to be viable CD3+CD4+ or CD3+CD8+ cells with a CCR7+CD45RA+CD45RO-CD95-CD27+CD28+ profile. On the day of marrow donation, related bone marrow donors gave peripheral blood samples. Peripheral blood and bone marrow mononuclear cells were isolated by Ficoll-Hypaque density centrifugation and cryopreserved. FACS on a FACSAria II was used to sort CD4+ and CD8+ T cells, including the naive and memory subsets. This clonotype originated in a woman in her fifties or sixties in good health and a related stem cell transplant donor. Sample: naive CD4+ T cells sorted from blood.

The CDR3 here reads CASSQTLTQTGELFF. The nucleotide sequence is TGTGCCAGCAGCCAAACCCTAACACAGACCGGGGAGCTGTTTTTT. This receptor chain uses TRBV7-9 and TRBJ2-2; the D gene remains uncertain. The germline V gene (reference sequence) gives CDR1 as SEHNR and CDR2 as FQNEAQ. The CDR3 holds 15 amino acids from the cysteine to the phenylalanine. The DNA shown is the 45-base CDR3, in frame from base 1. V is shortened by 5 bases, J by 5 bases, and the region joining them spans 15 bases. With all but the CDR3 taken from the reference TRBV7-9 and TRBJ2-2 genes, the full variable domain is: DTGVSQNPRHKITKRGQNVTFRCDPISEHNRLYWYRQTLGQGPEFLTYFQNEAQLEKSRLLSDRFSAERPKGSFSTLEIQRTEQGDSAMYLCASSQTLTQTGELFFGEGSRLTVL.